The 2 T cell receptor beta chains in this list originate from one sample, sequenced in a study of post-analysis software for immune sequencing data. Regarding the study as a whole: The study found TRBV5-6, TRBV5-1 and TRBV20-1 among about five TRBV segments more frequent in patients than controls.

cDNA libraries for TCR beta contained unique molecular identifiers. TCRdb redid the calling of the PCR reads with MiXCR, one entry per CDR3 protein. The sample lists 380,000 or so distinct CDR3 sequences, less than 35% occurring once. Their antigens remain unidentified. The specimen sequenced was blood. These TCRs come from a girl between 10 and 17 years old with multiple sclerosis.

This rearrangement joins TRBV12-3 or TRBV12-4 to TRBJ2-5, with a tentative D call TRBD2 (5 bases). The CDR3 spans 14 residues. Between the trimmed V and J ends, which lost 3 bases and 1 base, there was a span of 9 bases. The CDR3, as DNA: TGTGCCAGCAGTTTGTTCAGCGGCCAAGAGACCCAGTACTTC. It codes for CASSLFSGQETQYF.

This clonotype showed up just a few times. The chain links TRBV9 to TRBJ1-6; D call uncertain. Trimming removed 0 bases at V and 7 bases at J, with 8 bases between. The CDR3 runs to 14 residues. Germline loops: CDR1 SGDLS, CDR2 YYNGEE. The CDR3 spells CASSVEVTNSPLHF. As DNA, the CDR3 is TGTGCCAGCAGCGTAGAGGTCACCAATTCACCCCTCCACTTT.